The rows below give T cell receptor beta chains drawn from one sample of a study of radiotherapy plus CTLA-4 blockade in lung cancer. Sequencing was performed with immunoSEQ multiplex PCR; in TCRdb, only in-frame clones are kept and a portion is missing. The data show tens of thousands of clones, 83% seen once. The sequences come from peripheral blood, collected from a patient treated with radiotherapy plus ipilimumab. The origin of the receptors is a human donor with non-small cell lung cancer who had stable disease on radiotherapy plus ipilimumab. The CDR3 runs from the conserved cysteine through the conserved F or W. Each record gives: CDR3 DNA, CDR3 protein, V gene, clone size, J gene, D gene. D genes are given only for firm matches. Rows give clone size only sometimes, using once, few, many, or a class for an expanded clone.

TGTGCCAGCGGGCGGTATAATTCACCCCTCCACTTT,CASGRYNSPLHF,TRBV6-6,NA,TRBJ1-6,NA
TGTGCCAGCAGTTTTCCGGGACAGGGACCCAATGAGCAGTTCTTC,CASSFPGQGPNEQFF,TRBV28,NA,TRBJ2-1,TRBD1
TGTGCCAGCAGGGACGGCAGGTTGGGTACCAACACCGGGGAGCTGTTTTTT,CASRDGRLGTNTGELFF,TRBV9,NA,TRBJ2-2,NA
TGCGCCAGCAGCTCTACAGGGGGAGAGACCCAGTACTTC,CASSSTGGETQYF,TRBV5-1,NA,TRBJ2-5,TRBD1
TGTGCCAGCAGCAACGCGGGGGCCAATGAGCAGTTCTTC,CASSNAGANEQFF,TRBV21-1,NA,TRBJ2-1,NA
TGTGCCAGCAGCTTAGGGCGGGAGATCTACGAGCAGTACTTC,CASSLGREIYEQYF,TRBV7-2,NA,TRBJ2-7,TRBD2
TGCGCCAGCAGCTCCATTGGGACCCACTCTGGAAACACCATATATTTT,CASSSIGTHSGNTIYF,TRBV5-1,few,TRBJ1-3,NA
TGTGCCAGCAGGCTGGGACTAGCGGGAGGATACAATGAGCAGTTCTTC,CASRLGLAGGYNEQFF,TRBV28,NA,TRBJ2-1,TRBD2
TGTGCCAGCAGCTTGGAGTCAGGGGTTGGCGGGGAGCTGTTTTTT,CASSLESGVGGELFF,TRBV5-6,NA,TRBJ2-2,NA
TGTGCCAGCAGCGTCTTCGACAGGGTTGGGAACTATGGCTACACCTTC,CASSVFDRVGNYGYTF,TRBV9,NA,TRBJ1-2,TRBD1
TGTGCCAGCAGCGTAGCAGGATACAGCACAGATACGCAGTATTTT,CASSVAGYSTDTQYF,TRBV9,NA,TRBJ2-3,NA
TGTGCCAGCAGCCGCGCCAATACGCAGTATTTT,CASSRANTQYF,TRBV11-1,NA,TRBJ2-3,NA
TGTGCCAGCCGTCCCGAGACAGGGATATTCAATGAGCAGTTCTTC,CASRPETGIFNEQFF,TRBV28,few,TRBJ2-1,TRBD1
TGTGCCAGCAGTTTCCAGGGAGGGTCCAGGCAGCCCCAGCATTTT,CASSFQGGSRQPQHF,TRBV28,once,TRBJ1-5,NA
TGTGCCAGCAGCTTGACAGGGCGTAGCACAGATACGCAGTATTTT,CASSLTGRSTDTQYF,TRBV5-6,NA,TRBJ2-3,NA
TGTGCCAGCAAATCAGGGAGGATCGAATATGGCTACACCTTC,CASKSGRIEYGYTF,TRBV6-1,NA,TRBJ1-2,NA
TGTGCCAGCAGCCCCTACCTAGGGAGGCCCGTGAGGACCGGGGAGCTGTTTTTT,CASSPYLGRPVRTGELFF,TRBV7-3,once,TRBJ2-2,NA
TGTGCCAGCAGTTTAGGTAATCTCGACAATGAGCAGTTCTTC,CASSLGNLDNEQFF,TRBV28,NA,TRBJ2-1,NA
TGTGCCAGCTTTGGGACATATGAAAAACTGTTTTTT,CASFGTYEKLFF,TRBV28,NA,TRBJ1-4,NA
TGTGCCAGCAGCTTACCAGGCATGCAACTTTACGAGCAGTACTTC,CASSLPGMQLYEQYF,TRBV7-4,NA,TRBJ2-7,NA
TGTGCCAGCAGCTTAGGCGGGTTCCAAGAGACCCAGTACTTC,CASSLGGFQETQYF,TRBV7-3,NA,TRBJ2-5,NA
TGTGCCAGCAGCGCCGGCGATGCAACTAATGAAAAACTGTTTTTT,CASSAGDATNEKLFF,TRBV7-9,NA,TRBJ1-4,NA
TGTGCCAGCAGTGAAGGGTGGGCCGGGGAGCTGTTTTTT,CASSEGWAGELFF,TRBV2,NA,TRBJ2-2,NA
TGTGCCAGCAGCTTACCAACAGGGGGCGCCTACAATGAGCAGTTCTTC,CASSLPTGGAYNEQFF,TRBV7-9,NA,TRBJ2-1,TRBD1
TGCGCCAGCAGCCTGGACACTTACTATGGCTACACCTTC,CASSLDTYYGYTF,TRBV5-1,NA,TRBJ1-2,NA
TGTGCCAGTACCCCGGGGGGCGGGACTGAAGCTTTCTTT,CASTPGGGTEAFF,TRBV19,NA,TRBJ1-1,NA
TGTGCCAGCAGCGACATGAGCCCTGGTTCAGCCGGGTATGGCTACACCTTC,CASSDMSPGSAGYGYTF,TRBV21-1,NA,TRBJ1-2,NA
TGTGCCAGCAGTCCCACAGGGGCTAGCACAGATACGCAGTATTTT,CASSPTGASTDTQYF,TRBV28,NA,TRBJ2-3,TRBD1
TGTGCCAGCAGCAGCTGGGACTCCTACGAGCAGTACTTC,CASSSWDSYEQYF,TRBV7-9,NA,TRBJ2-7,NA
TGCGCCAGCAGCTGGGGACCGACTAGCACAGATACGCAGTATTTT,CASSWGPTSTDTQYF,TRBV5-1,NA,TRBJ2-3,NA
TGTGCCAGTAGTAGCGGGACACCAAGCTCTGGAAACACCATATATTTT,CASSSGTPSSGNTIYF,TRBV19,few,TRBJ1-3,NA
TGTGCCAGCTTCCGGGACAGCAACACAGATACGCAGTATTTT,CASFRDSNTDTQYF,TRBV6-1,NA,TRBJ2-3,TRBD1
TGCGCCAGCAGCTTGTCGGTTAATGAAAAACTGTTTTTT,CASSLSVNEKLFF,TRBV5-1,NA,TRBJ1-4,NA
TGTGCCAGCAGTCACTATAGCAATCAGCCCCAGCATTTT,CASSHYSNQPQHF,TRBV2,NA,TRBJ1-5,NA
TGTGCCAGCAGCCCGGGCCGGGTCGGGGAGCTGTTTTTT,CASSPGRVGELFF,TRBV7-9,once,TRBJ2-2,NA